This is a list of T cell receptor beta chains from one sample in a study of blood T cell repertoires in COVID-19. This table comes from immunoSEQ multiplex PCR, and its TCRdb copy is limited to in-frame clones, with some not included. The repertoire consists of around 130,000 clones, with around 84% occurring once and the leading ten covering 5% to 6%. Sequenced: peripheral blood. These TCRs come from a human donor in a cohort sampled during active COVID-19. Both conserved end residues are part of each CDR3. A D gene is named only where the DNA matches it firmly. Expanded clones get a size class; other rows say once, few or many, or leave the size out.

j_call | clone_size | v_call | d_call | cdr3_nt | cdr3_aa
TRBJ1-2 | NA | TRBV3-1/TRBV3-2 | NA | TGTGCCAGCAGCCCAAACAAAGGACAGAGAGCTAACTATGGCTACACCTTC | CASSPNKGQRANYGYTF
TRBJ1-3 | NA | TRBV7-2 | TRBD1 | TGTGCCAGCAGCCCCAGGACAGGGGACGGAAACACCATATATTTT | CASSPRTGDGNTIYF
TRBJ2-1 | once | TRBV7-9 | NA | TGTGCCAGCAGCCTATTACTCTCCATATCTCCTCTCAATGAGCAGTTCTTC | CASSLLLSISPLNEQFF
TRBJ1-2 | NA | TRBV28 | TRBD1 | TGTGCCAGCAGTCCCCGTTCAGGGGGCTATGGCTACACCTTC | CASSPRSGGYGYTF
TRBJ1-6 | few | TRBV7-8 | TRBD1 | TGTGCCAGCAGCCCCCGGGACAGGGGAGGTGGGAATTCACCCCTCCACTTT | CASSPRDRGGGNSPLHF
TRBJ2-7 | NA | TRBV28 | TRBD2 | TGTGCCAGCAGTTCCCCTCGGAGCGGGATGGGTTACGAGCAGTACTTC | CASSSPRSGMGYEQYF
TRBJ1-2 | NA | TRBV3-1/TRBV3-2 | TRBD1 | TGTGCCAGCAGCCCGACAGGGGCCTATGGCTACACCTTC | CASSPTGAYGYTF
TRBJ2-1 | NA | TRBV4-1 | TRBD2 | TGCGCCAGCAGCCAATTAGCGGGGGACAACTCCTACAATGAGCAGTTCTTC | CASSQLAGDNSYNEQFF
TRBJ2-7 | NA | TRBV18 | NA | TGTGCCAGCTCACCGACTTCCTACGAGCAGTACTTC | CASSPTSYEQYF
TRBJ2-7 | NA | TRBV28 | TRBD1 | TGTGCCAGCAGCCCTCCGGGACAGGGCTACTACGAGCAGTACTTC | CASSPPGQGYYEQYF
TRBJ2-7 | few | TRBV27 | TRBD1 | TGTGCCAGCAGTTTAGGACAGGGCCCTTACGAGCAGTACTTC | CASSLGQGPYEQYF
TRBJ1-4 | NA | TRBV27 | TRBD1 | TGTGCCAGCAGCCGGGACAGAAATAATGAAAAACTGTTTTTT | CASSRDRNNEKLFF
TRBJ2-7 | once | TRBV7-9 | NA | TGTGCCAGCAGCCAGGACAGTAGCTCCTACGAGCAGTACTTC | CASSQDSSSYEQYF
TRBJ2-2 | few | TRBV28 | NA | TGTGCCACCCCAGGGGCAAACACCGGGGAGCTGTTTTTT | CATPGANTGELFF
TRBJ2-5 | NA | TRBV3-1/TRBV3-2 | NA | TGTGCCAGCAGCCAACCAGGGTTCCAAGAGACCCAGTACTTC | CASSQPGFQETQYF
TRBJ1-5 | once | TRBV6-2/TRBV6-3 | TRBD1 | TGTGCCAGCAGTTACGTAACCGGGACAGGGGGCTCACGGGTCAATCAGCCCCAGCATTTT | CASSYVTGTGGSRVNQPQHF
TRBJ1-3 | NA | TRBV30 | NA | TGTGCCTGGAGTACAGGCTCTGGAAACACCATATATTTT | CAWSTGSGNTIYF
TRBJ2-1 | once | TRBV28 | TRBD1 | TGTGCCAGCAGTTTAGAACAGGGGGCGCGCTACAATGAGCAGTTCTTC | CASSLEQGARYNEQFF
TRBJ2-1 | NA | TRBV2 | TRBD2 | TGTGCCAGCAGTGACGGACTAGCGGACAATGAGCAGTTCTTC | CASSDGLADNEQFF
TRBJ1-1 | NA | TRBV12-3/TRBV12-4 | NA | TGTGCCAGCAGCCGGACAGATGGTGAAGCTTTCTTT | CASSRTDGEAFF
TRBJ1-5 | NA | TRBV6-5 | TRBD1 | TGTGCCACCTCGAGAGAAGGGGGCTGGAATCAGCCCCAGCATTTT | CATSREGGWNQPQHF
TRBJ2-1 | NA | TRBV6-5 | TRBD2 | TGTGCCAGCAGCCTAGCGGGGGACTCCTTCAATGAGCAGTTCTTC | CASSLAGDSFNEQFF
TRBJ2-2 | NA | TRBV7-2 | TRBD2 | TGTGCCAGCAGTCCGGGACTACATACCTGGAACACCGGGGAGCTGTTTTTT | CASSPGLHTWNTGELFF
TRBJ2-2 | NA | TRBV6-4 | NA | TGTGCCAGCAGTATCGGGTATCAGTCCGGGGAGCTGTTTTTT | CASSIGYQSGELFF
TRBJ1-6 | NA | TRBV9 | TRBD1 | TGTGCCAGCAGCCCGGGACAGGGAGGTTCACCCCTCCACTTT | CASSPGQGGSPLHF
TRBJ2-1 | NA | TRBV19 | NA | TGTGCCAGTAGCTCCCTGACTGGGAATGAGCAGTTCTTC | CASSSLTGNEQFF